This TCR beta chain was recorded in a study of immune cell composition in non-small cell lung cancer. Regarding the study as a whole: Smoking pack-years did not significantly correlate with tumour TCR-beta clonality. In adenocarcinoma, maximal tumour-associated clone frequency tracked TIL tumour reactivity.

Clones were read by immunoSEQ multiplex PCR, and TCRdb kept only the in-frame ones, dropping some. The sample contains roughly 3,000 clones, 80% to 85% of which appear only once. Normal lung was sampled as far from the tumour as possible, at least 3 cm. Frozen unsorted single-cell suspensions supplied the genomic DNA. V gave up 1 base and J gave up 0 bases, with 7 bases separating them. Germline assignment: CDR1 SEHNR and CDR2 FQNEAQ (reference sequence). The CDR3 loop spans 15 amino acids. This clone appeared once. Its specificity is unknown. The source is a human donor with non-small cell lung cancer. The sample consisted of non-adjacent lung tissue. The rearrangement uses TRBV7-9 and TRBJ1-5; D is possibly TRBD1 (5 bases). The CDR3: CASSLGQLSNQPQHF. The CDR3 region has the DNA TGTGCCAGCAGCTTAGGACAGCTTAGCAATCAGCCCCAGCATTTT. Full variable domain (missing parts from reference TRBV7-9 and TRBJ1-5): DTGVSQNPRHKITKRGQNVTFRCDPISEHNRLYWYRQTLGQGPEFLTYFQNEAQLEKSRLLSDRFSAERPKGSFSTLEIQRTEQGDSAMYLCASSLGQLSNQPQHFGDGTRLSIL.